This TCR beta chain was documented in a study of CD8 T cells in ankylosing spondylitis. Study-wide findings and caveats: Blood from ankylosing spondylitis patients appeared to carry a characteristic roughly 8-variant TCR beta motif. Enrichment of disease-linked clones was reportedly significant in matched ankylosing spondylitis synovial fluid.

Trimming took 4 bases from V and 3 from J, leaving 14 bases between them. The V gene's germline CDR1 is LGHDT and CDR2 YNNKEL (reference sequence). The CDR3 extends over 15 amino acids. As concerns this clonotype: What it recognizes is unknown.

Each CDR3 protein is one row after TCRdb ran MiXCR on the 5' RACE reads. The table records about 540,000 distinct CDR3 sequences, approximately 12% of them present only once. The chain recombines TRBV3-1 with TRBJ2-3, with D perhaps TRBD1 (6 bases). Source material: blood, either unsorted or a sorted T cell fraction (not recorded which). This sequence originates from a male donor with ankylosing spondylitis. Here the CDR3 reads CASSPHRDTTDTQYF. The CDR3 DNA reads as TGTGCCAGCAGCCCCCACAGGGATACAACAGATACGCAGTATTTT.